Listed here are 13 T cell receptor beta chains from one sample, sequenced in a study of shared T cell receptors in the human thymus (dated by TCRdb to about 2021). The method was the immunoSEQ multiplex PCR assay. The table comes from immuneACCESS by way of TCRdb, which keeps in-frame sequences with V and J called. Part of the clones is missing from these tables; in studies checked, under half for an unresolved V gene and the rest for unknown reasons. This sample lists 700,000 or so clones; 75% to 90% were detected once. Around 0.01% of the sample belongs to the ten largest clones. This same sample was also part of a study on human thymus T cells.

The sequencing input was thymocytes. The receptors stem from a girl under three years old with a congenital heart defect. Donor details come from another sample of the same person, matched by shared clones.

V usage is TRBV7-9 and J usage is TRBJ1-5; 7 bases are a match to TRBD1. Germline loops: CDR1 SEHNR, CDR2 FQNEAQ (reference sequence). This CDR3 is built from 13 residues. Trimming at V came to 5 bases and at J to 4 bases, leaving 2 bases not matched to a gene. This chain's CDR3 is CASSPTGNQPQHF. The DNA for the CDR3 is TGTGCCAGCAGCCCGACAGGGAATCAGCCCCAGCATTTT.

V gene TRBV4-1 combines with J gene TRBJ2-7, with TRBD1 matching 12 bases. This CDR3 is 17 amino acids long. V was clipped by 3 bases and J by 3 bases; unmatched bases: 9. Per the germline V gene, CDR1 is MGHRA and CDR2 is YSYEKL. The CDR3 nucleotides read TGCGCCAGCAGCCAGGGCGTCGGGACAGGGGGCTTCTACGAGCAGTACTTC. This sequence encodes CASSQGVGTGGFYEQYF.

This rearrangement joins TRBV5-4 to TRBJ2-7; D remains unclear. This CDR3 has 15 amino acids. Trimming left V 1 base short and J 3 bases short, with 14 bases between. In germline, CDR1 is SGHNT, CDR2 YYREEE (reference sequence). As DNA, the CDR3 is TGTGCCAGCAGCTTGTCCTCGCGTTCAGGCTACGAGCAGTACTTC. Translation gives CASSLSSRSGYEQYF.

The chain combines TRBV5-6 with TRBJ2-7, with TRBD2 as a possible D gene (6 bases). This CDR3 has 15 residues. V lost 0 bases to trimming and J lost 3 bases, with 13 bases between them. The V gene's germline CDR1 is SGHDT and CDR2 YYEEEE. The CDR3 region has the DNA TGTGCCAGCAGCTTGGGGGACTGGCCCCGCTACGAGCAGTACTTC. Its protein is CASSLGDWPRYEQYF.

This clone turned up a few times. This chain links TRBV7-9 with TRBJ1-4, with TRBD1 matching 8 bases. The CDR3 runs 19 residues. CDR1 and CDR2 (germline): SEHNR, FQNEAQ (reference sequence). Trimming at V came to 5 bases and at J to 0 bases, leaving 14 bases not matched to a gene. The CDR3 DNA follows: TGTGCCAGCAGCCCATCGACAGGGGAGATAGTTGCAACTAATGAAAAACTGTTTTTT. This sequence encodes CASSPSTGEIVATNEKLFF.

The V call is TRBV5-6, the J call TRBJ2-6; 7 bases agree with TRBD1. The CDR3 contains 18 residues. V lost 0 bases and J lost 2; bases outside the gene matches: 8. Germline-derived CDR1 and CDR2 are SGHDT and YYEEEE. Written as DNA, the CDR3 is TGTGCCAGCAGCTTGGTGAGGGGGCTCCAGACTGGGGCCAACGTCCTGACTTTC. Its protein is CASSLVRGLQTGANVLTF.

CDR3 in DNA: TGTGCCAGCAGACCCGCGGGACAGGAGACCTACGAGCAGTACTTC. Translated: CASRPAGQETYEQYF. The chain recombines TRBV28 with TRBJ2-7; TRBD1 matches at 8 bases. Trimming at V came to 6 bases and at J to 2 bases, leaving 9 bases not matched to a gene. Germline V gene sequence: CDR1 MDHEN, CDR2 SYDVKM. The CDR3 contains 15 residues.

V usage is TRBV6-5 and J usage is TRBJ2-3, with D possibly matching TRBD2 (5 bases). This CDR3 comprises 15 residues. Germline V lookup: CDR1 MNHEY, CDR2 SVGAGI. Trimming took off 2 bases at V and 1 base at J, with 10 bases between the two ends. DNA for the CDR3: TGTGCCAGCAGTTACAAGAGGGCAGGCACAGATACGCAGTATTTT. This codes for CASSYKRAGTDTQYF.

The CDR3 DNA sequence: TGTGCCAGCGGGCGGGGGTTGGGTGAAAAACTGTTTTTT. Residues: CASGRGLGEKLFF. The chain combines TRBV6-5 with TRBJ1-4; D is perhaps TRBD1 (5 bases). Germline V gene lookup returns CDR1 MNHEY and CDR2 SVGAGI. Trimming cost V 8 bases and J 7 bases, with 14 bases left between them. The CDR3 extends over 13 amino acids.

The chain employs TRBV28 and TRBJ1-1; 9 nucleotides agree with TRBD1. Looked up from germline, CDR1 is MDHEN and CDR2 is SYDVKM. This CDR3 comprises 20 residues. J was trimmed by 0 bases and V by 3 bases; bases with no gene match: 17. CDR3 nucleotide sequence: TGTGCCAGCAGTTTCCCACTCCTCGGGACAGGGAATACGATGAACACTGAAGCTTTCTTT. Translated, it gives CASSFPLLGTGNTMNTEAFF.

DNA for the CDR3: TGTGCCAGCAGTTACAGGGGGCGGGATTCACCCCTCCACTTT. It codes for CASSYRGRDSPLHF. V and J are TRBV6-5 and TRBJ1-6, with 7 bases identical to TRBD1. The CDR3 loop spans 14 amino acids. The germline V gene has CDR1 MNHEY and CDR2 SVGAGI. J gave up 8 bases and V 2 bases, and 3 bases lay outside the gene matches.

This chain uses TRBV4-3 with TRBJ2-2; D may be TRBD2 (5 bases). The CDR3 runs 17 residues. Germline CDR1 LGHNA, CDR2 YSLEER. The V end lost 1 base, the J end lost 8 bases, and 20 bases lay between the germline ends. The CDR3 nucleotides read TGCGCCAGCAGCCAAGTTTGGAGGTTGAGAACCACTGGGGAGCTGTTTTTT. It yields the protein CASSQVWRLRTTGELFF.

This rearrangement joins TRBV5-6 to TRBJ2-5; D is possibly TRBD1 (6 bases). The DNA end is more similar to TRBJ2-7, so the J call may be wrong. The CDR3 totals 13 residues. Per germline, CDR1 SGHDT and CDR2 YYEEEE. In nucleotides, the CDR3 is TGTGCCAGCAGCTTGGGGACAGACTACGAGCAGTACTTC. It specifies CASSLGTDYEQYF.